Shown below are 15 T cell receptor beta chains from a single sample sequenced in a study of T cell responses to AZD1222 COVID-19 vaccine. The table came from immunoSEQ multiplex PCR; TCRdb's copy has only in-frame clones and leaves some out. The sample includes under 200,000 clones, around 92% of them seen just once. This specimen was peripheral blood, taken on day 0 of AZD1222 vaccination. The receptors shown here come from an adult in good health.

The gene calls are TRBV19 and TRBJ1-2; 8 bases fit TRBD1. The CDR3 is 16 amino acids. Germline CDR1 LNHDA, CDR2 SQIVND (reference sequence). The J segment lost 3 bases and the V segment lost 5 bases, leaving 11 bases of the junction unmatched. The CDR3 loop reads CASSPPGQELYYGYTF. The CDR3 DNA is TGTGCCAGTAGTCCCCCGGGACAGGAACTCTACTATGGCTACACCTTC.

V and J are TRBV5-1 and TRBJ2-5; 10 nucleotides align to TRBD2. The germline V gene has CDR1 SGHRS and CDR2 YFSETQ. Unmatched junction bases numbered 5, after V lost 4 bases and J lost 5 bases. The CDR3 covers 14 residues. Written as DNA, the CDR3 is TGCGCCAGCAGCATGAGCGGGGGGGCGGAGACCCAGTACTTC. Amino acid sequence: CASSMSGGAETQYF.

The chain links TRBV6-1 to TRBJ2-4; D is tentatively TRBD1 or TRBD2 (5 bases each). This CDR3 has 15 residues. In germline, CDR1 is MNHNS, CDR2 SASEGT. The V and J ends lost 3 bases and 7 bases respectively, with 16 bases between them. CDR3 region: CASSEGVGARNIQYF. The CDR3 DNA follows: TGTGCCAGCAGTGAGGGAGTTGGGGCCCGTAACATTCAGTACTTC.

This chain uses TRBV12-3 or TRBV12-4 with TRBJ1-3; TRBD1 might be the D (5 bases). The CDR3 has 12 residues. The ends were cut back, 5 bases at V and 4 bases at J, with 6 bases in the middle. CDR3 nucleotides: TGTGCCAGCAGTCCAGGGGGAAACACCATATATTTT. It codes for CASSPGGNTIYF.

The rearrangement uses TRBV5-1 and TRBJ1-1; 11 nucleotides agree with TRBD1. Germline V CDR1 and CDR2: SGHRS, YFSETQ. The CDR3 has 16 residues. The junction had 8 bases not matched to a gene; V was cut back by 6 bases and J by 1 base. The CDR3 spells CASTRTGGAGNTEAFF. As DNA, the CDR3 is TGCGCCAGCACCCGGACAGGGGGCGCGGGGAACACTGAAGCTTTCTTT.

The chain recombines TRBV2 with TRBJ1-4; 9 nucleotides align to TRBD1. Looked up from germline, CDR1 is SNHLY and CDR2 is FYNNEI. The CDR3 runs to 14 residues. The ends lost 5 bases at V and 8 bases at J; junction bases unmatched: 6. The CDR3 sequence: CASSSDRGDEKLFF. CDR3 nucleotides: TGTGCCAGCAGTTCGGACAGGGGTGACGAAAAACTGTTTTTT.

The chain employs TRBV27 and TRBJ2-7; D gene unclear. CDR1 and CDR2 from the germline V gene are MNHEY and SMNVEV (reference sequence). Trimming left V 0 bases short and J 6 bases short, with 15 bases between. The CDR3 runs to 15 residues. CDR3 nucleotide sequence: TGTGCCAGCAGTTTATCATGGACGGCCCAGAGCGAGCAGTACTTC. It encodes CASSLSWTAQSEQYF.

The chain recombines TRBV5-1 with TRBJ1-4; D is ambiguous. This CDR3 has 11 amino acids. V shed 7 bases and J shed 8 bases, with 9 bases lying between them. CDR1 and CDR2 (germline): SGHRS, YFSETQ. The CDR3 region has the DNA TGCGCCAGCGCCGCGGGGGAAAAACTGTTTTTT. It translates to CASAAGEKLFF.

The chain links TRBV3-1 (or the pseudogene TRBV3-2) to TRBJ1-2, with D possibly matching TRBD1 (6 bases). The V gene lost 0 bases and the J gene lost 6 bases, with 11 bases spanning the gap. The CDR3 length is 14 residues. Germline-derived CDR1 and CDR2 are LGHDT and YNNKEL (reference sequence). CDR3 DNA sequence: TGTGCCAGCAGCCAAGATCGGGGGGCTGATGGCTACACCTTC. Residues: CASSQDRGADGYTF.

The rearrangement uses TRBV6-5 and TRBJ1-5; 8 bases match TRBD1. The length of the CDR3 is 15 residues. V shed 0 bases, J shed 9 bases, and the junction held 7 bases outside the gene matches. Germline CDR1 reads MNHEY; CDR2 reads SVGAGI. The CDR3: CASSYSGGQGLPQHF. Written as DNA, the CDR3 is TGTGCCAGCAGTTACTCGGGAGGACAGGGCTTGCCCCAGCATTTT.

This chain links TRBV27 with TRBJ1-6; no clear D. The CDR3 extends over 14 amino acids. Germline V CDR1 and CDR2: MNHEY, SMNVEV (reference sequence). Trimming took off 4 bases at V and 10 bases at J, with 14 bases between the two ends. In nucleotides, the CDR3 is TGTGCCAGCAGTTGGAACTTGGGATACTCACCCCTCCACTTT. It specifies CASSWNLGYSPLHF.

The rearrangement uses TRBV2 and TRBJ1-4; D is uncertain. The CDR3 length is 15 residues. The V end lost 4 bases, the J end lost 5 bases, and 14 bases lay between the germline ends. Germline CDR1 SNHLY, CDR2 FYNNEI. The CDR3 DNA reads TGTGCCAGCAGTGCCGGGGTCGGGCCAAATGAAAAACTGTTTTTT. Its protein product is CASSAGVGPNEKLFF.

The V gene is TRBV9, the J gene TRBJ1-2; D is unresolved. CDR1 and CDR2 from the germline V gene are SGDLS and YYNGEE. Trimming took 5 bases from V and 7 from J, leaving 15 bases between them. The CDR3 runs 13 residues. CDR3 bases: TGTGCCAGCAGATCGTCTGGGAGTTCTGGCTACACCTTC. Protein product: CASRSSGSSGYTF. The full variable domain, with the rest looked up from reference TRBV9 and TRBJ1-2, is DSGVTQTPKHLITATGQRVTLRCSPRSGDLSVYWYQQSLDQGLQFLIQYYNGEERAKGNILERFSAQQFPDLHSELNLSSLELGDSALYFCASRSSGSSGYTFGSGTRLTVV.

The chain joins TRBV29-1 to TRBJ1-1, with D unresolved. The ends were cut back, 4 bases at V and 3 bases at J, with 15 bases in the middle. CDR1 is SQVTM and CDR2 is ANQGSEA in the germline V gene. This CDR3 is built from 14 residues. The CDR3 DNA reads TGCAGCGTTGGACCCGAACATAGGGACACTGAAGCTTTCTTT. As protein: CSVGPEHRDTEAFF.

V usage is TRBV5-1 and J usage is TRBJ1-4, with D perhaps TRBD1 (5 bases). V lost 0 bases to trimming and J lost 4 bases, with 10 bases between them. From germline, CDR1 is SGHRS and CDR2 YFSETQ. This CDR3 region has 15 residues. DNA of the CDR3: TGCGCCAGCAGCTTGGGCGGGGGTGGTAATGAAAAACTGTTTTTT. Residues: CASSLGGGGNEKLFF. Together with reference TRBV5-1 and TRBJ1-4, the CDR3 gives the full variable domain: KAGVTQTPRYLIKTRGQQVTLSCSPISGHRSVSWYQQTPGQGLQFLFEYFSETQRNKGNFPGRFSGRQFSNSRSEMNVSTLELGDSALYLCASSLGGGGNEKLFFGSGTQLSVL.